Listed below are T cell receptor beta chains from one sample, sequenced in a study of blood T cells in healthy people across ages. MiXCR was run by TCRdb on the 5' RACE reads, yielding one entry per CDR3 protein. The sample has about 1.1 million distinct CDR3 sequences, about two fifths seen once. The sequenced material came from blood. The receptors come from a man aged 18 to 29 in good health. The CDR3 runs from the conserved cysteine through the conserved F or W. The order of the fields is V gene, D gene, J gene, clone size, CDR3 DNA, CDR3 protein. D genes are given only for firm matches. Clone size is shown for a subset of rows, as once, few, many or a class of expanded clone.

V gene: TRBV4-2
D gene: NA
J gene: TRBJ2-5
clone size: NA
CDR3 DNA: TGTGCCAGCAGCCAACGTAGGACAGCCACAAACAATGAGCAGTACTTC
CDR3 protein: CASSQRRTATNNEQYF

V gene: TRBV14
D gene: NA
J gene: TRBJ1-1
clone size: many
CDR3 DNA: TGTGCCAGCAGCCAAGATTCCAACACTGAAGCTTTCTTT
CDR3 protein: CASSQDSNTEAFF

V gene: TRBV27
D gene: NA
J gene: TRBJ1-2
clone size: many
CDR3 DNA: TGTGCCAGCAGTTTCGATGGAATCTATGGCTACACCTTC
CDR3 protein: CASSFDGIYGYTF

V gene: TRBV2
D gene: TRBD2
J gene: TRBJ2-7
clone size: NA
CDR3 DNA: TGTGCCAGCAGTGAATCCGGGAGGTCCGAGCAGTACTTC
CDR3 protein: CASSESGRSEQYF

V gene: TRBV4-2
D gene: NA
J gene: TRBJ2-7
clone size: NA
CDR3 DNA: TGTGCCAGCAGCCAAGAACAGAGTCCCTACGAGCAGTACTTC
CDR3 protein: CASSQEQSPYEQYF

V gene: TRBV7-9
D gene: TRBD1
J gene: TRBJ1-1
clone size: NA
CDR3 DNA: TGTGCCAGCACCGTGAACCAGGGGGCGGTTGAAGCTTTCTTT
CDR3 protein: CASTVNQGAVEAFF

V gene: TRBV10-3
D gene: NA
J gene: TRBJ2-3
clone size: NA
CDR3 DNA: TGTGCCATCAGTGAGCGACTAGGAGCTAGCACAGATACGCAGTATTTT
CDR3 protein: CAISERLGASTDTQYF

V gene: TRBV30
D gene: NA
J gene: TRBJ2-3
clone size: few
CDR3 DNA: TGTGCCTGGATGCCCGGCGGGACTGGGACGCAGTATTTT
CDR3 protein: CAWMPGGTGTQYF

V gene: TRBV7-9
D gene: NA
J gene: TRBJ2-5
clone size: NA
CDR3 DNA: TGTGCCAGCAGCCACGGGGCTCAAGAGACCCAGTACTTC
CDR3 protein: CASSHGAQETQYF

V gene: TRBV7-2
D gene: NA
J gene: TRBJ1-1
clone size: NA
CDR3 DNA: TGTGCCAGCAGCTTAGTGGGGCGGGTTGCTACTGAAGCTTTCTTT
CDR3 protein: CASSLVGRVATEAFF

V gene: TRBV4-1
D gene: TRBD2
J gene: TRBJ2-5
clone size: NA
CDR3 DNA: TGCGCCAGCAGCCAAGATCAGGTGGGACTAGCCCAAGAGACCCAGTACTTC
CDR3 protein: CASSQDQVGLAQETQYF

V gene: TRBV6-6
D gene: NA
J gene: TRBJ1-5
clone size: few
CDR3 DNA: TGTGCCAGCACCGTCGGGGGGCGCAATCAGCCCCAGCATTTT
CDR3 protein: CASTVGGRNQPQHF

V gene: TRBV25-1
D gene: TRBD1
J gene: TRBJ2-1
clone size: NA
CDR3 DNA: TGTGCCAGCAGTGAATCAGGACAGGGCTTCAATGAGCAGTTCTTC
CDR3 protein: CASSESGQGFNEQFF

V gene: TRBV11-2
D gene: NA
J gene: TRBJ2-1
clone size: NA
CDR3 DNA: TGTGCCAGCAGCTCAGGGACCAACTCCTACAATGAGCAGTTCTTC
CDR3 protein: CASSSGTNSYNEQFF

V gene: TRBV12-3/TRBV12-4
D gene: NA
J gene: TRBJ1-5
clone size: once
CDR3 DNA: TGTGCCATAGGACAATCAGGCAATCAGCCCCAGCATTTT
CDR3 protein: CAIGQSGNQPQHF

V gene: TRBV20-1
D gene: NA
J gene: TRBJ2-3
clone size: NA
CDR3 DNA: TGCAGTGCTACCCTTAGGGGGGGCACAGATACGCAGTATTTT
CDR3 protein: CSATLRGGTDTQYF

V gene: TRBV30
D gene: NA
J gene: TRBJ1-1
clone size: few
CDR3 DNA: TGTGCCTCCTCCTCCGGGACGCTCACCACTGAAGCTTTCTTT
CDR3 protein: CASSSGTLTTEAFF

V gene: TRBV20-1
D gene: TRBD1
J gene: TRBJ1-5
clone size: NA
CDR3 DNA: TGCAGTGCTTGGCAGGGGGGCAATCAGCCCCAGCATTTT
CDR3 protein: CSAWQGGNQPQHF

V gene: TRBV7-9
D gene: NA
J gene: TRBJ1-2
clone size: few
CDR3 DNA: TGTGCCAGCACTCCCTTTCGGGGGCCTGCTAACTATGGCTACACCTTC
CDR3 protein: CASTPFRGPANYGYTF

V gene: TRBV7-2
D gene: NA
J gene: TRBJ2-3
clone size: NA
CDR3 DNA: TGTGCCAGCAGCTTAATACACGCGAGCACAGATACGCAGTATTTT
CDR3 protein: CASSLIHASTDTQYF

V gene: TRBV9
D gene: TRBD1
J gene: TRBJ1-4
clone size: NA
CDR3 DNA: TGTGCCAGCAGCCCTCCGGGACAGGGTGCAAAACTGTTTTTT
CDR3 protein: CASSPPGQGAKLFF

V gene: TRBV4-2
D gene: NA
J gene: TRBJ1-4
clone size: NA
CDR3 DNA: TGTGCCAGCAGCCAAGGCGTTACAGGTCCTACGGGGCCTAATGAAAAACTGTTTTTT
CDR3 protein: CASSQGVTGPTGPNEKLFF

V gene: TRBV7-2
D gene: NA
J gene: TRBJ2-4
clone size: NA
CDR3 DNA: TGTGCCAGCAGCTTAATACCCACAGGGTCTTTAGCCAAAAACATTCAGTACTTC
CDR3 protein: CASSLIPTGSLAKNIQYF

V gene: TRBV12-3/TRBV12-4
D gene: TRBD2
J gene: TRBJ2-5
clone size: once
CDR3 DNA: TGTGCCAGCAGTTCGAACACCGGGACTAGCGGGGGTAATGAGCAGTACTTC
CDR3 protein: CASSSNTGTSGGNEQYF

V gene: TRBV7-8
D gene: NA
J gene: TRBJ1-2
clone size: NA
CDR3 DNA: TGTGCCAGCAGCCAGGAGGGGAGGGTGCAGGGCTACACCTTC
CDR3 protein: CASSQEGRVQGYTF

V gene: TRBV6-5
D gene: NA
J gene: TRBJ2-7
clone size: many
CDR3 DNA: TGTGCCAGCAGTTACAACTACGAGCAGTACTTC
CDR3 protein: CASSYNYEQYF

V gene: TRBV6-1
D gene: NA
J gene: TRBJ2-3
clone size: few
CDR3 DNA: TGTGCCAGCAGGGGGTTCAGCACAGATACGCAGTATTTT
CDR3 protein: CASRGFSTDTQYF

V gene: TRBV7-2
D gene: NA
J gene: TRBJ1-1
clone size: NA
CDR3 DNA: TGTGCCAGCAGCCGAGGGGCGGGGTACGGGACTGAAGCTTTCTTT
CDR3 protein: CASSRGAGYGTEAFF

V gene: TRBV6-2/TRBV6-3
D gene: NA
J gene: TRBJ1-2
clone size: NA
CDR3 DNA: TGTGCCAGCCGACAGGCGGTCTATGGCTACACCTTC
CDR3 protein: CASRQAVYGYTF

V gene: TRBV20-1
D gene: NA
J gene: TRBJ1-5
clone size: few
CDR3 DNA: TGCAGTGCTAGACCGAGCAGCAATCAGCCCCAGCATTTT
CDR3 protein: CSARPSSNQPQHF

V gene: TRBV29-1
D gene: NA
J gene: TRBJ1-5
clone size: few
CDR3 DNA: TGCAGCGTTGTCGCTGGGGGGCCCCAGCATTTT
CDR3 protein: CSVVAGGPQHF

V gene: TRBV7-2
D gene: NA
J gene: TRBJ1-4
clone size: NA
CDR3 DNA: TGTGCCAGCAGGCCGAGAGCTTCTAATGAAAAACTGTTTTTT
CDR3 protein: CASRPRASNEKLFF

V gene: TRBV4-3
D gene: NA
J gene: TRBJ1-6
clone size: few
CDR3 DNA: TGCGCCAGCAGCCAAGTAAAAGTCGGCTCCTATAATTCACCCCTCCACTTT
CDR3 protein: CASSQVKVGSYNSPLHF

V gene: TRBV7-2
D gene: TRBD1
J gene: TRBJ1-2
clone size: NA
CDR3 DNA: TGTGCCAGCAGCTTAGTAGGACAGGTCGGCTATGGCTACACCTTC
CDR3 protein: CASSLVGQVGYGYTF

V gene: TRBV9
D gene: TRBD1
J gene: TRBJ1-1
clone size: few
CDR3 DNA: TGTGCCAGCAGCGTAGGACAGGGGGGGATGAACACTGAAGCTTTCTTT
CDR3 protein: CASSVGQGGMNTEAFF

V gene: TRBV29-1
D gene: NA
J gene: TRBJ2-3
clone size: many
CDR3 DNA: TGCAGCGTTGAGCCCGACTCCAGCACAGATACGCAGTATTTT
CDR3 protein: CSVEPDSSTDTQYF

V gene: TRBV7-2
D gene: NA
J gene: TRBJ1-1
clone size: NA
CDR3 DNA: TGTGCCAGCAGCTCTCCAGACGGTAACACTGAAGCTTTCTTT
CDR3 protein: CASSSPDGNTEAFF

V gene: TRBV6-2/TRBV6-3
D gene: NA
J gene: TRBJ2-5
clone size: NA
CDR3 DNA: TGTGCCAGCACTCCCCGACAGAGCGAAGAGACCCAGTACTTC
CDR3 protein: CASTPRQSEETQYF

V gene: TRBV5-1
D gene: NA
J gene: TRBJ2-1
clone size: few
CDR3 DNA: TGCGCCAGCAGTCTGCTTGCGGGGGCCACGTCCAGGGTCAATGAGCAGTTCTTC
CDR3 protein: CASSLLAGATSRVNEQFF

V gene: TRBV29-1
D gene: TRBD1
J gene: TRBJ1-4
clone size: few
CDR3 DNA: TGCAGCGTTGAGGGGGTTCGACAGGGGGCTGCGACTAATGAAAAACTGTTTTTT
CDR3 protein: CSVEGVRQGAATNEKLFF

V gene: TRBV2
D gene: TRBD2
J gene: TRBJ2-3
clone size: many
CDR3 DNA: TGTGCCAGCAGGACGGGGGGAAGCACAGATACGCAGTATTTT
CDR3 protein: CASRTGGSTDTQYF

V gene: TRBV28
D gene: TRBD1
J gene: TRBJ2-1
clone size: few
CDR3 DNA: TGTGCCAGCAGCCCCGGACAGGTATATGAGCAGTTCTTC
CDR3 protein: CASSPGQVYEQFF

V gene: TRBV20-1
D gene: NA
J gene: TRBJ1-4
clone size: few
CDR3 DNA: TGCAGTGCTAGGGCCGGGACCGCCAATGAAAAACTGTTTTTT
CDR3 protein: CSARAGTANEKLFF

V gene: TRBV6-2/TRBV6-3
D gene: NA
J gene: TRBJ2-1
clone size: NA
CDR3 DNA: TGTGCCAGCAGGTCCCTAAGCTCCTACAATGAGCAGTTCTTC
CDR3 protein: CASRSLSSYNEQFF

V gene: TRBV20-1
D gene: NA
J gene: TRBJ2-4
clone size: NA
CDR3 DNA: TGCAGTGCCCACCTAAGGGCAGGTGGAAACATTCAGTACTTC
CDR3 protein: CSAHLRAGGNIQYF

V gene: TRBV29-1
D gene: TRBD1
J gene: TRBJ1-1
clone size: once
CDR3 DNA: TGCAGCGTGCAGGACAGGGCAAACACTGAAGCTTTCTTT
CDR3 protein: CSVQDRANTEAFF

V gene: TRBV12-3/TRBV12-4
D gene: NA
J gene: TRBJ2-5
clone size: NA
CDR3 DNA: TGTGCCAGCAGTCTCCTCTACGGCCCCCAAGAGACCCAGTACTTC
CDR3 protein: CASSLLYGPQETQYF

V gene: TRBV28
D gene: NA
J gene: TRBJ1-4
clone size: NA
CDR3 DNA: TGTGCCAGCAGTTTGGGTAGCCGGGCAACTAATGAAAAACTGTTTTTT
CDR3 protein: CASSLGSRATNEKLFF

V gene: TRBV5-5
D gene: TRBD1
J gene: TRBJ2-3
clone size: NA
CDR3 DNA: TGTGCCTCCCGGCCCCAGGGGGCCGACACAGATACGCAGTATTTT
CDR3 protein: CASRPQGADTDTQYF

V gene: TRBV9
D gene: TRBD2
J gene: TRBJ2-3
clone size: NA
CDR3 DNA: TGTGCCAGCAGCTCCCGCGTCGGGGGGGCGAGCACAGATACGCAGTATTTT
CDR3 protein: CASSSRVGGASTDTQYF